Following are 10 T cell receptor beta chains from one sample sequenced in a study of blood T cell repertoires in COVID-19. Data came from immunoSEQ multiplex PCR; TCRdb stores just in-frame clones and leaves some out. Among over 150,000 clones listed, roughly four fifths were seen once. Sequenced: peripheral blood. The receptors come from a human donor in a cohort sampled during active COVID-19.

V usage is TRBV5-1 and J usage is TRBJ1-2, with D possibly TRBD1 on 5 matching bases. The CDR3 contains 15 residues. Germline V gene sequence: CDR1 SGHRS, CDR2 YFSETQ. The V gene lost 6 bases and the J gene lost 4 bases, with 19 bases spanning the gap. For the CDR3, the DNA is TGCGCCAGCACCACTGGGGGGGACCGTGGCTATGGCTACACCTTC. Translating gives CASTTGGDRGYGYTF.

This chain links TRBV5-1 with TRBJ1-2, with 8 bases aligning to TRBD1. CDR3 length equals 15 residues. V was pared by 4 bases and J by 0 bases, with 5 bases of the junction left unmatched. The germline CDR1 and CDR2 sequences are SGHRS and YFSETQ. This CDR3 reads CASSGVTGANYGYTF. The CDR3 DNA is TGCGCCAGCAGCGGGGTGACAGGGGCTAACTATGGCTACACCTTC. Full variable domain (missing parts from reference TRBV5-1 and TRBJ1-2): KAGVTQTPRYLIKTRGQQVTLSCSPISGHRSVSWYQQTPGQGLQFLFEYFSETQRNKGNFPGRFSGRQFSNSRSEMNVSTLELGDSALYLCASSGVTGANYGYTFGSGTRLTVV.

The rearrangement uses TRBV6-5 and TRBJ1-2; D may be TRBD1 (6 bases). The CDR3 is 15 amino acids. CDR1 and CDR2 from the germline V gene are MNHEY and SVGAGI. V was cut by 5 bases and J by 2 bases, with 15 bases left in between. The CDR3, as DNA: TGTGCCAGCAGTATACCAGGGGAGTTCAACTATGGCTACACCTTC. Protein sequence: CASSIPGEFNYGYTF.

V and J are TRBV13 and TRBJ2-7, with 7 bases matching TRBD2. This CDR3 region has 14 residues. J was trimmed by 7 bases and V by 0 bases; bases with no gene match: 6. Germline lookup yields CDR1 PRHDT and CDR2 FYEKMQ (reference sequence). This chain's CDR3 is CASSLGERGYEQYF. CDR3 in DNA: TGTGCCAGCAGCTTAGGGGAGCGGGGTTATGAGCAGTACTTC. The full variable domain, completed using reference TRBV13 and TRBJ2-7, is AAGVIQSPRHLIKEKRETATLKCYPIPRHDTVYWYQQGPGQDPQFLISFYEKMQSDKGSIPDRFSAQQFSDYHSELNMSSLELGDSALYFCASSLGERGYEQYFGPGTRLTVT.

This clone appeared a single time. The DNA of the CDR3 is TGTGCCTGGAGTGACAGGGACTATGGCTACACCTTC. Protein: CAWSDRDYGYTF. The rearrangement uses TRBV30 and TRBJ1-2, with a tentative D call TRBD1 (6 bases). With 1 base removed from V and 3 bases from J, the gap between germline ends came to 6 bases. Germline V lookup: CDR1 GTSNPN, CDR2 SVGIG (reference sequence). The CDR3 is 12 residues long.

This chain joins TRBV12-3 or TRBV12-4 and TRBJ2-7; TRBD1 aligns across 8 bases. CDR3 size: 12 residues. V shed 6 bases, J shed 6 bases, and the junction held 4 bases outside the gene matches. The CDR3 protein is CASSSTGGEQYF. CDR3 nucleotide sequence: TGTGCCAGCAGCAGTACAGGGGGCGAGCAGTACTTC.

In the case of this clone: Other DNA sequences in the same sample also yield this CDR3. The rearrangement joins TRBV18 to TRBJ1-1, with D tentatively TRBD1 (5 bases). The V end lost 2 bases, the J end lost 2 bases, and 9 bases lay between the germline ends. CDR1 is KGHSH and CDR2 is LQKENI in the germline V gene. This CDR3 is built from 14 residues. The CDR3 DNA follows: TGTGCCAGCTCACCATTACAGGAAAACACTGAAGCTTTCTTT. This translates into CASSPLQENTEAFF.

This sequence joins TRBV12-5 and TRBJ2-5; D is undetermined. Germline lookup yields CDR1 LGHNT and CDR2 FRNRAP. The CDR3 has 15 residues. The V gene lost 1 base and the J gene lost 7 bases, with 16 bases spanning the gap. This CDR3 is CASGLDRSPVGTQYF. The CDR3 DNA reads as TGTGCTAGTGGTTTGGATAGGAGCCCCGTTGGGACCCAGTACTTC.

The chain recombines TRBV20-1 with TRBJ2-2, with a possible D match to TRBD1 (5 bases). The CDR3 spans 11 residues. Trimming took 5 bases from V and 7 from J, leaving 8 bases between them. Per the germline V gene, CDR1 is DFQATT and CDR2 is SNEGSKA (reference sequence). The DNA for the CDR3 is TGCAGTGCTGGAAGGGGCGGGGAGCTGTTTTTT. It encodes CSAGRGGELFF.

The genes are TRBV6-1 and TRBJ1-4; 7 bases fit TRBD1. Germline CDR1 and CDR2: MNHNS and SASEGT. The V segment lost 2 bases and the J segment 5 bases; nucleotides outside the gene matches: 5. This CDR3 spans 15 amino acids. CDR3 sequence (DNA): TGTGCCAGCAGTGAACTGGGACAGCCCAATGAAAAACTGTTTTTT. The encoded protein is CASSELGQPNEKLFF.